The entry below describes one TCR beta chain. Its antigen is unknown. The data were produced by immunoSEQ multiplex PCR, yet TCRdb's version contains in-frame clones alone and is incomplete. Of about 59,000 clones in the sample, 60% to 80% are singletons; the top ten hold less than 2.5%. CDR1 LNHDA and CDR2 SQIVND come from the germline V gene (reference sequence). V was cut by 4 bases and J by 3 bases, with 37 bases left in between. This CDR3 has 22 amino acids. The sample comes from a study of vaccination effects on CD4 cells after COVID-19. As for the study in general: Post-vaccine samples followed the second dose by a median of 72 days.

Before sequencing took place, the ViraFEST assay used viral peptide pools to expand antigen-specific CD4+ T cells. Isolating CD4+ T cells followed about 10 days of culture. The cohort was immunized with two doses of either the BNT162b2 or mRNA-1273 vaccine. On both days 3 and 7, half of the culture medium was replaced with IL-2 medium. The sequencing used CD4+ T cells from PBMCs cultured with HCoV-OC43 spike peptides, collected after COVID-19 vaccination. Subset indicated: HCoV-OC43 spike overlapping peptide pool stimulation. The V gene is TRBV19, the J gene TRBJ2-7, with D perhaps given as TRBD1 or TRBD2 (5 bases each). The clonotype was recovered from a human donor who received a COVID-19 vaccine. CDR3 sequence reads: CASSTIPGRLVPGGPRLYEQYV. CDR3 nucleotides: TGTGCCAGTAGTACAATCCCGGGACGGCTCGTCCCTGGTGGTCCCCGTCTCTACGAGCAGTACGTC.